These 8 T cell receptor beta chains came from one sample sequenced in a study of blood T cell repertoires in COVID-19. Profiling relied on immunoSEQ multiplex PCR, and the TCRdb table lists in-frame clones only, not all of them. The profile shows 250,000 or so clones, over 65% of them singletons. The material sequenced was peripheral blood. The receptors here all came from a woman of 80 years or more with acute or convalescent COVID-19.

The gene calls are TRBV25-1 and TRBJ1-4; 11 bases line up with TRBD1. CDR3 length equals 15 residues. The ends lost 6 bases at V and 8 bases at J; junction bases unmatched: 8. Germline CDR1 is MGHDK and CDR2 is SYGVNS. CDR3 bases: TGTGCCAGCAGCCACGGGACAGGGGGAAAGGAAAAACTGTTTTTT. This translates into CASSHGTGGKEKLFF. Based on the CDR3 plus reference TRBV25-1 and TRBJ1-4, the full variable domain is EADIYQTPRYLVIGTGKKITLECSQTMGHDKMYWYQQDPGMELHLIHYSYGVNSTEKGDLSSESTVSRIRTEHFPLTLESARPSHTSQYLCASSHGTGGKEKLFFGSGTQLSVL.

This chain joins TRBV3-1 (or the pseudogene TRBV3-2) and TRBJ2-1, with D possibly matching TRBD1 (5 bases). CDR3 length equals 14 residues. Germline V gives CDR1 LGHDT, CDR2 YNNKEL (reference sequence). V was pared by 5 bases and J by 5 bases, with 13 bases between. This CDR3 reads CASSTWGADNEQFF. As DNA, the CDR3 is TGTGCCAGCAGCACCTGGGGCGCGGACAATGAGCAGTTCTTC.

With respect to this clone: Other DNA sequences in the same sample also yield this CDR3. Written as DNA, the CDR3 is TGTGCCAGCAGCCCCCGTACGAACACCGGGGAGCTGTTTTTT. Translated, it gives CASSPRTNTGELFF. The rearrangement links TRBV9 to TRBJ2-2, with D unresolved. V lost 4 bases and J 0 bases, leaving 7 bases between the germline ends. The germline gives CDR1 SGDLS, CDR2 YYNGEE. The length of the CDR3 is 14 residues.

The chain has TRBV5-1 and TRBJ2-5, with D possibly TRBD1 on 6 matching bases. The V and J ends lost 6 bases and 3 bases respectively, with 9 bases between them. Germline values: CDR1 SGHRS, CDR2 YFSETQ. This CDR3 is 12 amino acids long. Written as DNA, the CDR3 is TGCGCCAGCAACAGGGTTGAAGAGACCCAGTACTTC. This encodes CASNRVEETQYF.

The chain uses TRBV7-2 and TRBJ1-6; D possibly corresponds to TRBD1 (6 bases). Germline-derived CDR1 and CDR2 are SGHTA and FQGNSA. The CDR3 loop spans 16 amino acids. Deletions cut 4 bases from V and 6 bases from J, with 16 bases between. CDR3 residues: CASSSRGDYINSPLHF. CDR3 coding DNA: TGTGCCAGCAGCTCAAGGGGGGACTATATTAATTCACCCCTCCACTTT.

The chain has TRBV11-2 and TRBJ1-1; 10 bases line up with TRBD1. The germline CDR1 and CDR2 sequences are SGHAT and FQNNGV. V lost 4 bases and J lost 5; bases outside the gene matches: 7. There are 15 residues in the CDR3. DNA of the CDR3: TGTGCCAGCAGCTCCCTGGACAGGGGGAGGACTGAAGCTTTCTTT. Its translation: CASSSLDRGRTEAFF.

This chain joins TRBV6-5 and TRBJ1-1, with D unclear. The germline V gene has CDR1 MNHEY and CDR2 SVGAGI. Trimming removed 0 bases at V and 1 base at J, with 12 bases between. This CDR3 spans 16 amino acids. The CDR3 reads CASSYSNRIGNTEAFF. CDR3 DNA sequence: TGTGCCAGCAGTTACTCGAACAGAATTGGGAACACTGAAGCTTTCTTT.

The V and J genes are TRBV5-1 and TRBJ2-4; TRBD1 agrees at 7 bases. The CDR3 runs to 14 residues. Germline V gene sequence: CDR1 SGHRS, CDR2 YFSETQ. Trimming removed 1 base from V and 7 bases from J; junction bases left unmatched: 5. CDR3 sequence: CASSLSGQTNIQYF. Written as DNA, the CDR3 is TGCGCCAGCAGCTTGTCGGGACAGACGAACATTCAGTACTTC. Using reference TRBV5-1 and TRBJ2-4 for the parts outside the CDR3, the full variable domain is KAGVTQTPRYLIKTRGQQVTLSCSPISGHRSVSWYQQTPGQGLQFLFEYFSETQRNKGNFPGRFSGRQFSNSRSEMNVSTLELGDSALYLCASSLSGQTNIQYFGAGTRLSVL.